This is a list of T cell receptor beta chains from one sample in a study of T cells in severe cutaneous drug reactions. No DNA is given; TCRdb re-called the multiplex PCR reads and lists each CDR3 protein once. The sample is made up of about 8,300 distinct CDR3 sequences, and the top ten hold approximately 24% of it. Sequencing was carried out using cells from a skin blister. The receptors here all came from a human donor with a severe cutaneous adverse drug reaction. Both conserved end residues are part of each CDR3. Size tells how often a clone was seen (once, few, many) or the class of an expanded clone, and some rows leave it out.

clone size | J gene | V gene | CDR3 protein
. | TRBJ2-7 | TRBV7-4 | CASRYNYEQYF
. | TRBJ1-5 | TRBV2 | CASSDWVSLYPQHF
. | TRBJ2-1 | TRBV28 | CASSLRTGANEQFF
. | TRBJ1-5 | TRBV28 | CASSHGWPQHF
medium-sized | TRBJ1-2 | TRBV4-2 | CASSQPRGDSQTTNYGYTF
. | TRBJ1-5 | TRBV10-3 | CAVGGDQPQHF
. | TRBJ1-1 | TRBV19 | CASTILGQWNTEAFF
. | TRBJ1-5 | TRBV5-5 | CASSLESNNQPQHF
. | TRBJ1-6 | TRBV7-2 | CASSSRVFYNSPLHF
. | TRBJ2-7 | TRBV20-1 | CSARADYTTEQYF
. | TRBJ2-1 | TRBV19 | CASSIEASAWPTRWENEQFF
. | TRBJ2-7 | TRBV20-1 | CSARDAGRAIYEQYF
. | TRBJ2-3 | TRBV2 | CASSEEIAGGTWGTDTQYF
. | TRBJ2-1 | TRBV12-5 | CASGLGLGTSGYNEQFF
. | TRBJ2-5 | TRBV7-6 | CASSFSAGLEETQYF
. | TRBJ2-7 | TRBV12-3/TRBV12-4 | CASSAGLYEQCF
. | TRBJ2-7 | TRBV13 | CASSLGRVGSSYEQYF
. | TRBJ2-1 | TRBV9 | CASSVVGSGRLSYNEQFF
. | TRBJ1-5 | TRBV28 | CASSSSRRGLRGTSNQPQHF
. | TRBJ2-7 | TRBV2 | CALPRQEGSYEQYF
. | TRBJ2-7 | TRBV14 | CASSRSGLAGYEQYF
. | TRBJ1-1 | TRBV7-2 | CASSLRTDTEAFF
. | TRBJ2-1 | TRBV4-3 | CASSPLILAAYNEQFF
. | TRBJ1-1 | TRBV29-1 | CSVEGVMNTEAFF
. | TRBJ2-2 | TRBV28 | CASMVGLADIDTGELFF
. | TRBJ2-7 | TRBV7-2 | CASSFLGEQYF
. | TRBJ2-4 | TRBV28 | CASSFSGDILAKNIQYF
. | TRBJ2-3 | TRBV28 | CASSLLHSTDTQYF
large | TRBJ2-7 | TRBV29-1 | CSVVGQGAYEQYF
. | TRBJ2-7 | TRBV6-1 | CASSSPIAGVNEQYF
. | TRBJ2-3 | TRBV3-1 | CASRQVVSGRPTDTQYF
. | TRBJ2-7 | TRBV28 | CASSWDRELFYEQYF
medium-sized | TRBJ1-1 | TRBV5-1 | CASSLNTEAFF
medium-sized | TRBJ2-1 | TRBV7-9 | CASSLDSPKQFF
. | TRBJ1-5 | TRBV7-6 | CAISASPTGSYQPQHF
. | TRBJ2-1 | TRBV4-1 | CASSQGPSTGGGFF
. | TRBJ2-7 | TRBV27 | CASSRLSSYEQYF
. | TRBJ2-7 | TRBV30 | CAWRGPTGVLDEQYF